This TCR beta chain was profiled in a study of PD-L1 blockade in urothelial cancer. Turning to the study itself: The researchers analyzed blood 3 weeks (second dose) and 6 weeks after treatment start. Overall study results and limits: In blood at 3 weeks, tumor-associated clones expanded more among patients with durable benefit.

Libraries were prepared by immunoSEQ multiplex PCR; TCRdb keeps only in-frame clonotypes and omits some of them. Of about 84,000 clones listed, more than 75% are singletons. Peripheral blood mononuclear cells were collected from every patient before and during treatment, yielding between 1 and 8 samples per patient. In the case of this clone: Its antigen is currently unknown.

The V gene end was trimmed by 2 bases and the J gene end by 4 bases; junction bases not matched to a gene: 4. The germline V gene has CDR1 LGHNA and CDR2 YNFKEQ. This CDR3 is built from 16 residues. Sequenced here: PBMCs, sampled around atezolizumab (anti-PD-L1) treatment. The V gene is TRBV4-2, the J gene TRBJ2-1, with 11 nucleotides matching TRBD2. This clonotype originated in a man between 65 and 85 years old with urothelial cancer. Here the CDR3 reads CASSQPGLAVYNEQFF. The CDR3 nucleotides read TGTGCCAGCAGCCAACCGGGACTAGCGGTGTACAATGAGCAGTTCTTC.